The 10 T cell receptor beta chains below all came from one sample that was sequenced in a study of T-cell memory formation after mild COVID-19. In TCRdb, the 5' RACE reads were re-called with MiXCR into one record per CDR3 protein. There are approximately 450,000 distinct CDR3 sequences in the sample; about 18% occur only once, and roughly 12% lies in the top ten. The sequenced sample was PBMCs or a T cell subset sorted from them (not recorded which). The receptors derive from an adult woman who had mild COVID-19 (a few samples of this study predate the infection). Cell type and time point are not known.

This clonotype was picked up a small number of times. The CDR3 loop reads CASRPGTGRLAGRGSSYEQYF. The CDR3 coding sequence is TGTGCCAGCAGGCCAGGGACAGGGAGACTAGCGGGAAGGGGGAGCTCCTACGAGCAGTACTTC. The V call is TRBV28, the J call TRBJ2-7; 11 bases align to TRBD2. This CDR3 region has 21 residues. The germline gives CDR1 MDHEN, CDR2 SYDVKM. V gave up 6 bases and J gave up 0 bases; unmatched junction bases: 22.

This clonotype has more than one count but fewer than ten. The V and J genes are TRBV10-3 and TRBJ1-1; no firm D call. CDR3 length equals 12 residues. V lost 3 bases and J 5 bases, leaving 7 bases between the germline ends. Looked up from germline, CDR1 is ENHRY and CDR2 is SYGVKD. CDR3 sequence reads: CAISDRKTEAFF. CDR3 DNA sequence: TGTGCCATCAGTGATAGGAAGACTGAAGCTTTCTTT.

This clonotype was picked up a small number of times. The chain recombines TRBV4-2 with TRBJ1-2; no reliable D call. This CDR3 has 15 residues. V was cut by 2 bases and J by 2 bases, with 12 bases left in between. The germline CDR1 and CDR2 sequences are LGHNA and YNFKEQ. CDR3 bases: TGTGCCAGCAGCCAACCTGGGCGGGCCAACTATGGCTACACCTTC. Its protein is CASSQPGRANYGYTF.

This clonotype was seen more than once but under ten times. CDR3 sequence (DNA): TGTGCCACCAGTGACCGACTAGCGGGGGGGCATAGAGCTCCCAATGAGCAGTTCTTC. Protein: CATSDRLAGGHRAPNEQFF. The chain is built from TRBV24-1 and TRBJ2-1; 14 nucleotides match TRBD2. V lost 4 bases to trimming and J lost 6 bases; unmatched junction nucleotides: 13. The V gene's germline CDR1 is KGHDR and CDR2 SFDVKD. The CDR3 is 19 residues long.

The chain carries TRBV5-4 and TRBJ1-6; D call uncertain. V was shortened by 6 bases and J by 8 bases, with 9 bases between the two germline ends. The V gene's germline CDR1 is SGHNT and CDR2 YYREEE (reference sequence). CDR3 length: 12 amino acids. The CDR3 sequence is CASKSPDSPLHF. In DNA form, the CDR3 reads TGTGCCAGCAAAAGCCCCGATTCACCCCTCCACTTT.

V and J are TRBV11-3 and TRBJ2-7; D is unclear. Trimming cost V 5 bases and J 0 bases, with 11 bases left between them. The CDR3 has 14 amino acids. Germline assignment: CDR1 SGHNT and CDR2 YENEEA. CDR3 coding DNA: TGTGCCAGCAGCCGAAGGGCCTCCTCCTACGAGCAGTACTTC. It yields the protein CASSRRASSYEQYF.

The chain joins TRBV6-5 to TRBJ2-3; D tentatively fits TRBD1 or TRBD2 (5 bases each). The CDR3 is 15 amino acids. Germline CDR1 and CDR2: MNHEY and SVGAGI. V was pared by 0 bases and J by 4 bases, with 11 bases between. The CDR3 reads CASSYSKTGPDTQYF. In DNA, the CDR3 is TGTGCCAGCAGTTACTCGAAAACGGGGCCAGATACGCAGTATTTT.

The rearrangement joins TRBV5-1 to TRBJ1-1; D is undetermined. Trimming removed 0 bases from V and 2 bases from J, with 8 bases in between. Germline loops: CDR1 SGHRS, CDR2 YFSETQ. CDR3 size: 14 residues. The CDR3 DNA is TGCGCCAGCAGCTTGGATTGGGGTAACACTGAAGCTTTCTTT. Translating it yields CASSLDWGNTEAFF.

This chain links TRBV4-1 with TRBJ1-4; D call uncertain. This CDR3 comprises 14 residues. Germline-derived CDR1 and CDR2 are MGHRA and YSYEKL. The V gene lost 4 bases and the J gene lost 6 bases, with 12 bases spanning the gap. The DNA of the CDR3 is TGCGCCAGCAGCCTTTCGGTTGGGGATGAAAAACTGTTTTTT. Translating it yields CASSLSVGDEKLFF.

This chain joins TRBV4-1 and TRBJ2-5, with D unclear. The CDR3 sequence is 15 residues long. From germline, CDR1 is MGHRA and CDR2 YSYEKL. V was clipped by 3 bases and J by 5 bases, with 16 bases between them. In DNA, the CDR3 is TGCGCCAGCAGCCAGGAACCGGGCCAGAGGGAGACCCAGTACTTC. Protein product: CASSQEPGQRETQYF.